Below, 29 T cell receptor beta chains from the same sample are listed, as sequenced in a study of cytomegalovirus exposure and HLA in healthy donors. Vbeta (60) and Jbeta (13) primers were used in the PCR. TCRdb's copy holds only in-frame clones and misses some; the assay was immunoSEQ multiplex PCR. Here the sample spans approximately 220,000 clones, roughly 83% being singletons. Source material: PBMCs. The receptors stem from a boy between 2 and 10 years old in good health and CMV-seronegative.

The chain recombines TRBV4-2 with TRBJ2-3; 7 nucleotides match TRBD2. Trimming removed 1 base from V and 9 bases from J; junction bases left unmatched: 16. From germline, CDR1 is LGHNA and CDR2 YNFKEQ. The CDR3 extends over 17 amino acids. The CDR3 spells CASSQGEGLRPGWTQYF. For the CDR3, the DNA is TGTGCCAGCAGCCAAGGGGAGGGACTCCGGCCGGGTTGGACGCAGTATTTT.

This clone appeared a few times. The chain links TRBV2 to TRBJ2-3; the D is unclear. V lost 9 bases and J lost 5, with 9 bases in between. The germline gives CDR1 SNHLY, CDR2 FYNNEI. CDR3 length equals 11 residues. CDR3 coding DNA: TGTGCCAGGGCAGGTGAAGATACGCAGTATTTT. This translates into CARAGEDTQYF.

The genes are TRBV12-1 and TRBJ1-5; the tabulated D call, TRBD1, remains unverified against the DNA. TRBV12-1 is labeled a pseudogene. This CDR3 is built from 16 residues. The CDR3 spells CASSFVPRVSNQPQHF. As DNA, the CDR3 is TGTGCCAGCAGCTTCGTCCCCAGGGTTAGCAATCAGCCCCAGCATTTT.

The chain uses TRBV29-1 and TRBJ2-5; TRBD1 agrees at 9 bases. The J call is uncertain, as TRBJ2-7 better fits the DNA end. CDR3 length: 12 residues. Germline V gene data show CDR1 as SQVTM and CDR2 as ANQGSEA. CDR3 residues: CSGTGGHYEQYF. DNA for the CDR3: TGCAGCGGTACAGGGGGCCACTACGAGCAGTACTTC.

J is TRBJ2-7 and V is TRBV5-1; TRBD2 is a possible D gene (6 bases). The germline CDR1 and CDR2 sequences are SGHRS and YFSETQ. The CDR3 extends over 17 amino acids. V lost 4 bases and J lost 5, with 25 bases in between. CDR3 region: CASSPGRPGRPGDEQYF. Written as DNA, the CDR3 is TGCGCCAGCAGCCCCGGCAGGCCGGGACGCCCGGGGGACGAGCAGTACTTC.

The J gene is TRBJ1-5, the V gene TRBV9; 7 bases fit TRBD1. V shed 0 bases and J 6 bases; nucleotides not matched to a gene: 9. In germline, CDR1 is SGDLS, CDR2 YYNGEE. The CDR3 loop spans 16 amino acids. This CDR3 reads CASSVGTGDTGQPQHF. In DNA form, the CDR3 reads TGTGCCAGCAGCGTAGGGACAGGTGATACGGGTCAGCCCCAGCATTTT.

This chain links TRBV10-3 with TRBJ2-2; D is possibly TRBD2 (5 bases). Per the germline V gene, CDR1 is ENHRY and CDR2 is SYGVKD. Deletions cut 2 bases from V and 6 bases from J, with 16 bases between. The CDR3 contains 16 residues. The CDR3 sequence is CAISETSTGGPGELFF. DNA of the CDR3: TGTGCCATCAGTGAGACCTCCACCGGAGGTCCCGGGGAGCTGTTTTTT.

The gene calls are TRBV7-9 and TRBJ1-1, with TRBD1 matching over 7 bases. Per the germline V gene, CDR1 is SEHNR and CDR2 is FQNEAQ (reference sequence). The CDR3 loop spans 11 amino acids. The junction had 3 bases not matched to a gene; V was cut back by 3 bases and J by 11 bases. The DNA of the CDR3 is TGTGCCAGCAGCTTCAGGGGGATGGCTTTCTTT. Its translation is CASSFRGMAFF.

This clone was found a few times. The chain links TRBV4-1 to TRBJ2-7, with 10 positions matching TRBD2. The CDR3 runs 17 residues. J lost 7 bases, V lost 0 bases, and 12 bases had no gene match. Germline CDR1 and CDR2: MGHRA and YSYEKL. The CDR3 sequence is CASSQEGVAGGRGEQYF. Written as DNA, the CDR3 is TGCGCCAGCAGCCAAGAGGGGGTAGCGGGAGGTCGGGGAGAGCAGTACTTC.

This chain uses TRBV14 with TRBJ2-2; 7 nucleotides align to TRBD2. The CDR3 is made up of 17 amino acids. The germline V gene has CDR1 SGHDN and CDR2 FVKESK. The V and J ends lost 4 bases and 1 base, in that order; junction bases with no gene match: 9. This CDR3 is CASSPVLIAGNTGELFF. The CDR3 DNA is TGTGCCAGCAGCCCGGTGTTAATAGCGGGGAACACCGGGGAGCTGTTTTTT.

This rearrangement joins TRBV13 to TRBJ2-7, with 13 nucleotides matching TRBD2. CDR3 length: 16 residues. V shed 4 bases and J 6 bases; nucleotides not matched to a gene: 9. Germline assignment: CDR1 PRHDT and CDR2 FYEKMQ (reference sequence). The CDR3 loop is CASSSGTSGTGPEQYF. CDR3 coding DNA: TGTGCCAGCAGCTCCGGGACTAGCGGGACCGGTCCCGAGCAGTACTTC.

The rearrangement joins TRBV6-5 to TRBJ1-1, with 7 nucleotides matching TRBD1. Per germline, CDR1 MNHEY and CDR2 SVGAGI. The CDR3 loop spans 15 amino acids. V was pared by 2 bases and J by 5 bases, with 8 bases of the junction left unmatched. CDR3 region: CASSYTRQGRTEAFF. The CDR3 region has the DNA TGTGCCAGCAGTTACACAAGACAGGGTAGGACTGAAGCTTTCTTT.

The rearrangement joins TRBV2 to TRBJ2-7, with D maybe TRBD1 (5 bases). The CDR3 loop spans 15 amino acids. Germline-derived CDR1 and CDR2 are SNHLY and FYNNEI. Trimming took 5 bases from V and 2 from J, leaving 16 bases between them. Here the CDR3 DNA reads TGTGCCAGCAGTCCCTTCGTAGGGGCAACCTACGAGCAGTACTTC. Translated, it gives CASSPFVGATYEQYF.

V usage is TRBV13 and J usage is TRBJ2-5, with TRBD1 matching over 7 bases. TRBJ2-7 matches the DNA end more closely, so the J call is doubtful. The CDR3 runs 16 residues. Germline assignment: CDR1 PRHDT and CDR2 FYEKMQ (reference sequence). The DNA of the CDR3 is TGTGCCAGCAGCTTCCGCCACAAGGGGGCGCCTTACGAGCAGTACTTC. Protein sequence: CASSFRHKGAPYEQYF.

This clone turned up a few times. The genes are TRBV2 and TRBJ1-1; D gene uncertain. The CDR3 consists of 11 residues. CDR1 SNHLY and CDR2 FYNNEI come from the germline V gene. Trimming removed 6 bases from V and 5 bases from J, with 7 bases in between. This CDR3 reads CASRIQTEAFF. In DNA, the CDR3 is TGTGCCAGCAGGATCCAGACTGAAGCTTTCTTT.

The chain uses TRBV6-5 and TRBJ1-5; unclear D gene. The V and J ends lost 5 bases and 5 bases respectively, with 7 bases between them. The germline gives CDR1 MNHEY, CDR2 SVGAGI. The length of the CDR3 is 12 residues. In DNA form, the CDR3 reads TGTGCCAGCAGTCCGTATGATCAGCCCCAGCATTTT. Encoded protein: CASSPYDQPQHF.

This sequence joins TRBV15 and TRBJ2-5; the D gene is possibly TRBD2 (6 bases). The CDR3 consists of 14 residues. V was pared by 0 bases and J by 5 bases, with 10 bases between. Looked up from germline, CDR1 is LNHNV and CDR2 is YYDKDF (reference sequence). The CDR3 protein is CATSRDWGVETQYF. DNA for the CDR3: TGTGCCACCAGCAGAGATTGGGGGGTTGAGACCCAGTACTTC.

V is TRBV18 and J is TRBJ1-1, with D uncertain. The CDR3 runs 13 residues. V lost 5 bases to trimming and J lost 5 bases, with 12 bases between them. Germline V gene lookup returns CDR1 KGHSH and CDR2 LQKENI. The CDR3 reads CASSDGLRTEAFF. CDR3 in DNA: TGTGCCAGCTCAGATGGACTCCGGACTGAAGCTTTCTTT.

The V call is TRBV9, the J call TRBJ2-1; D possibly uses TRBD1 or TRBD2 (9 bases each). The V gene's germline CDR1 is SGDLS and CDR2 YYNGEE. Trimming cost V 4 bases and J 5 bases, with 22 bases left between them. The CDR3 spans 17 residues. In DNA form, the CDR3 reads TGTGCCAGCAGCACAGGGGGCGCGGGAGGGAACAACAATGAGCAGTTCTTC. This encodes CASSTGGAGGNNNEQFF.

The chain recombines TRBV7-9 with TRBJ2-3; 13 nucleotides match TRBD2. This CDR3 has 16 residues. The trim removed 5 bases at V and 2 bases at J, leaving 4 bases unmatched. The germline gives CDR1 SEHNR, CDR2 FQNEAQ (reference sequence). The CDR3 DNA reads TGTGCCAGCAGCCCAGGGACTAGCGGGGACACAGATACGCAGTATTTT. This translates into CASSPGTSGDTDTQYF.

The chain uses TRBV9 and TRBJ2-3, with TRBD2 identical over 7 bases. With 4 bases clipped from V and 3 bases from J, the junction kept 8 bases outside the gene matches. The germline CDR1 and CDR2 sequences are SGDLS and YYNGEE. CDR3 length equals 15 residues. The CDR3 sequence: CASSLTAGVTDTQYF. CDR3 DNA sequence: TGTGCCAGCAGCTTAACCGCGGGGGTGACAGATACGCAGTATTTT.

The CDR3 region has the DNA TGTGCCAGCAGCGTGGGACAGGGGGCCGCCAATGAGCAGTTCTTC. Translated: CASSVGQGAANEQFF. The V and J genes are TRBV5-4 and TRBJ2-1; 12 bases map to TRBD1. With 4 bases clipped from V and 6 bases from J, the junction kept 5 bases outside the gene matches. The CDR3 extends over 15 amino acids. CDR1 SGHNT and CDR2 YYREEE come from the germline V gene (reference sequence).

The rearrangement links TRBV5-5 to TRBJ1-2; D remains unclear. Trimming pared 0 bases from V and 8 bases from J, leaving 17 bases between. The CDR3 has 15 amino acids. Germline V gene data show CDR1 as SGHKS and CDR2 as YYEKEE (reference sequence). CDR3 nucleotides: TGTGCCAGCAGCTTGGCTCCGGGAGGCGGCCGCGGCTACACCTTC. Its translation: CASSLAPGGGRGYTF.

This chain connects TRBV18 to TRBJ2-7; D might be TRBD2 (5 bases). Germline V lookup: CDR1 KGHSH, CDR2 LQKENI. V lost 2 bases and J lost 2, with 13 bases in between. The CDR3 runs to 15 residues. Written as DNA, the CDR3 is TGTGCCAGCTCACCATCAAAGGGAGTGACCTACGAGCAGTACTTC. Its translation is CASSPSKGVTYEQYF.

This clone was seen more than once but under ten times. Written as DNA, the CDR3 is TGTGCCAGCGAGAGACAGGCAGTCACCGGGGAGCTGTTTTTT. Protein: CASERQAVTGELFF. The genes are TRBV2 and TRBJ2-2, with D maybe TRBD1 (6 bases). Germline-derived CDR1 and CDR2 are SNHLY and FYNNEI. The CDR3 runs 14 residues. V was cut by 8 bases and J by 4 bases, with 14 bases left in between.

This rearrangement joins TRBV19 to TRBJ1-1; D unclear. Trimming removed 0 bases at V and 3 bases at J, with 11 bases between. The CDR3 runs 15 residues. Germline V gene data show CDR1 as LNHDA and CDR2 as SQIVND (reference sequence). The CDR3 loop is CASSIDRSYDTEAFF. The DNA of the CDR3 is TGTGCCAGTAGTATAGACAGGTCTTACGACACTGAAGCTTTCTTT.

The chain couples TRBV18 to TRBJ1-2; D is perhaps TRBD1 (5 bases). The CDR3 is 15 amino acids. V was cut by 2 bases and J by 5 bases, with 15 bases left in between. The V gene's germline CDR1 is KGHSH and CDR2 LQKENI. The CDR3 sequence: CASSPDSALGYGYTF. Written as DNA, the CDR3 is TGTGCCAGCTCACCAGACAGCGCCCTAGGGTATGGCTACACCTTC.

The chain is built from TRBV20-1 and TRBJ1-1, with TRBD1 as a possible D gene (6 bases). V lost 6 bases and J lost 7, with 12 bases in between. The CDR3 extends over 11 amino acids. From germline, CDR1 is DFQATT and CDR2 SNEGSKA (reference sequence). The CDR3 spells CSAQTGLEAFF. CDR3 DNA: TGCAGTGCCCAAACAGGGCTTGAAGCTTTCTTT.

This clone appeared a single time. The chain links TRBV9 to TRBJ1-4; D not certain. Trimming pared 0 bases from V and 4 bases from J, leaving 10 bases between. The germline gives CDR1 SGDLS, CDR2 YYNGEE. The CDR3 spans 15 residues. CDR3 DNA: TGTGCCAGCAGCGTAGGGATGGGAGGTAATGAAAAACTGTTTTTT. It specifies CASSVGMGGNEKLFF. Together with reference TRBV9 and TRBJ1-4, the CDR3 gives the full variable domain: DSGVTQTPKHLITATGQRVTLRCSPRSGDLSVYWYQQSLDQGLQFLIQYYNGEERAKGNILERFSAQQFPDLHSELNLSSLELGDSALYFCASSVGMGGNEKLFFGSGTQLSVL.